This TCR beta chain was identified in a study of T cell responses to AZD1222 COVID-19 vaccine. In the study overall: The analysis combined second doses at about 4 or about 12 weeks. Study-wide points: Increases in Spike-specific TCR breadth and depth were seen after two AZD1222 doses. The study sampled repertoires only after the peak T cell response.

Details on this clone: Its antigen is not identified.

Some clones are missing from TCRdb's copy, which holds only in-frame ones; the method was immunoSEQ multiplex PCR. Of 90,000 to 140,000 clones in the sample, 88% were seen once. The CDR3 runs 15 residues. Germline trimming cut 3 bases from V and 7 bases from J; bases unmatched to any gene: 9. CDR1 WNHNN and CDR2 SYGVQD come from the germline V gene (reference sequence). The TCR sequence derives from an adult in good health. The chain links TRBV10-1 to TRBJ2-1; TRBD2 agrees at 7 bases. The sample in question was peripheral blood, obtained on day 0 of AZD1222 vaccination. The CDR3 sequence: CASSDHGLVLNEQFF. CDR3 sequence (DNA): TGCGCCAGCAGTGACCATGGACTAGTTCTAAATGAGCAGTTCTTC.